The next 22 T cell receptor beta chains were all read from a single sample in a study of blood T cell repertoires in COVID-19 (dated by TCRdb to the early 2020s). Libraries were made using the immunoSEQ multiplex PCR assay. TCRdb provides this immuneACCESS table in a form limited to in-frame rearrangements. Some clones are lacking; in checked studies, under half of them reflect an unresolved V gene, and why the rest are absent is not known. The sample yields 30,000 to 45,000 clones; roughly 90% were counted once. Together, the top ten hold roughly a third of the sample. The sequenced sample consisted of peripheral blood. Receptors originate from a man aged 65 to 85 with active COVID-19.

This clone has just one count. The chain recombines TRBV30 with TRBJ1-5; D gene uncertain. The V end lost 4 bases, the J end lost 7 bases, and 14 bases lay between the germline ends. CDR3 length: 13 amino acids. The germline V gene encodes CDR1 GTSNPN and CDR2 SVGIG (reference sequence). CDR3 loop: CAWTYGPEQPQHF. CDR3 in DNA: TGTGCCTGGACGTATGGGCCCGAACAGCCCCAGCATTTT.

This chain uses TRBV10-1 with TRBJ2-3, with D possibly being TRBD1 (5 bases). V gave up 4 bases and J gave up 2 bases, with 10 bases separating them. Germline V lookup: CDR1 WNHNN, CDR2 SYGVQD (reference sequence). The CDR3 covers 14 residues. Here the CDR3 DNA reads TGCGCCAGCAGTGGAAGCAGGGACACAGATACGCAGTATTTT. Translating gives CASSGSRDTDTQYF.

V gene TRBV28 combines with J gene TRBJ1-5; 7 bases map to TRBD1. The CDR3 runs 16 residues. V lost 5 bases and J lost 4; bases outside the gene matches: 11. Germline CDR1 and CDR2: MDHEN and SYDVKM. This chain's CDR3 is CASSPKQGSLNQPQHF. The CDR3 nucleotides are TGTGCCAGCAGTCCTAAACAGGGGAGCTTAAATCAGCCCCAGCATTTT.

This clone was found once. The CDR3 DNA reads as TGTGCCAGCTCACCAAAGGGGGGGTTAGCGGGATCCTACGAGCAGTACTTC. Translating gives CASSPKGGLAGSYEQYF. The chain joins TRBV18 to TRBJ2-7, with 8 positions matching TRBD2. The CDR3 sequence is 17 residues long. Germline V gene sequence: CDR1 KGHSH, CDR2 LQKENI. V was pared by 2 bases and J by 1 base, with 10 bases of the junction left unmatched.

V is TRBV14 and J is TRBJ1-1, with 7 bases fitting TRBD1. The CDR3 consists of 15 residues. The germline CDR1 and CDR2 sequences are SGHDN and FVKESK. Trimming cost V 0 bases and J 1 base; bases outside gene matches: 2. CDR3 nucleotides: TGTGCCAGCAGCCAAGACGGGACAGCGAACACTGAAGCTTTCTTT. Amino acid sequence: CASSQDGTANTEAFF.

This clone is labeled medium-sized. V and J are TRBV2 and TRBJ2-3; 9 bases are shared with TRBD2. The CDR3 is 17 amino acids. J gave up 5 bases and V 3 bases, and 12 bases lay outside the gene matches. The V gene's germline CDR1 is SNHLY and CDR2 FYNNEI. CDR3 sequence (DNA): TGTGCCAGCAGTGATGTCCAAGCGGGGGGCCTGGGAGATACGCAGTATTTT. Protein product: CASSDVQAGGLGDTQYF.

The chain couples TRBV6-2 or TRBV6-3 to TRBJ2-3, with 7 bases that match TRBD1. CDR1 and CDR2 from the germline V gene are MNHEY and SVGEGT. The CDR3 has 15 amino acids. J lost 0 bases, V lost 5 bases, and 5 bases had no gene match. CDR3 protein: CASSLNRGSTDTQYF. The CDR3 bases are TGTGCCAGCAGTCTGAACAGGGGAAGCACAGATACGCAGTATTTT.

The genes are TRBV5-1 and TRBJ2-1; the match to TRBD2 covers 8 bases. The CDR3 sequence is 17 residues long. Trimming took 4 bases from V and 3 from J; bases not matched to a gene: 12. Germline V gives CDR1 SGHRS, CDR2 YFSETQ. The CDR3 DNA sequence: TGCGCCAGCAGCCCACGGACGGACAGCGGGGGCTACAATGAGCAGTTCTTC. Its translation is CASSPRTDSGGYNEQFF.

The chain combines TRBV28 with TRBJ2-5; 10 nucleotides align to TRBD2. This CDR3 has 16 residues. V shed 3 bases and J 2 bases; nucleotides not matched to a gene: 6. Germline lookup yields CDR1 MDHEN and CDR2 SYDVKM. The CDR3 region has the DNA TGTGCCAGCAGTTTTGTTTTAGCGGGAGGTCAAGAGACCCAGTACTTC. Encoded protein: CASSFVLAGGQETQYF.

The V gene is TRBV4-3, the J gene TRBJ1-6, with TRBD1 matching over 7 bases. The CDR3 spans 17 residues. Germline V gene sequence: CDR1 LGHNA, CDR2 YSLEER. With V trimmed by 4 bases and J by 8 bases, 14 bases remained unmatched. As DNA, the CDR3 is TGCGCCAGCAGCCGGCGGGCGACAGGGTACGCGGATTCACCCCTCCACTTT. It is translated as CASSRRATGYADSPLHF.

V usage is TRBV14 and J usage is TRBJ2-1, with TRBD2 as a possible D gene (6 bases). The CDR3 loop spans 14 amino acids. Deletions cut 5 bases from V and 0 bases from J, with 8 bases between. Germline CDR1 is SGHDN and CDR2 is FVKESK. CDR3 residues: CASSWRGSYNEQFF. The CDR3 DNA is TGTGCCAGCAGCTGGCGGGGCTCCTACAATGAGCAGTTCTTC.

DNA of the CDR3: TGTGCCAGCAGTTACCCGGGACAGGGTCTCAATGAGCAGTTCTTC. Protein: CASSYPGQGLNEQFF. The chain employs TRBV6-6 and TRBJ2-1; 9 bases fit TRBD1. The CDR3 contains 15 residues. The germline V gene encodes CDR1 MNHNY and CDR2 SVGAGI (reference sequence). With 2 bases clipped from V and 6 bases from J, the junction kept 5 bases outside the gene matches.

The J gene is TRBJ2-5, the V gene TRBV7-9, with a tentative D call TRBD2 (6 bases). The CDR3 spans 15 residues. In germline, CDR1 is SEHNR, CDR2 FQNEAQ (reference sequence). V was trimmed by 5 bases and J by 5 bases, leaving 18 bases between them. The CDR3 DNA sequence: TGTGCCAGCAGCCCCCTGCTCAGGGCGGGGGAGACCCAGTACTTC. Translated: CASSPLLRAGETQYF.

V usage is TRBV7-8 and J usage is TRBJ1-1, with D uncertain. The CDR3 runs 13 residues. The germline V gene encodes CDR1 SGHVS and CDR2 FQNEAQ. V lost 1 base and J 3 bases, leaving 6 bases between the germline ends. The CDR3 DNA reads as TGTGCCAGCAGCTTAGAGAGTTACACTGAAGCTTTCTTT. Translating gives CASSLESYTEAFF.

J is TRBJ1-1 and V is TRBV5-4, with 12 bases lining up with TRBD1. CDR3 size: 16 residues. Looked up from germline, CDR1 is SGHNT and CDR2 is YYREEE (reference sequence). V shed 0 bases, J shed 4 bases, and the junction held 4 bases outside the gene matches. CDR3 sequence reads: CASSLGGQGAFTEAFF. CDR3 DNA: TGTGCCAGCAGCTTGGGGGGACAGGGGGCTTTCACTGAAGCTTTCTTT. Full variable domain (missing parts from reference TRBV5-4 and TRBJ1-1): ETGVTQSPTHLIKTRGQQVTLRCSSQSGHNTVSWYQQALGQGPQFIFQYYREEENGRGNFPPRFSGLQFPNYSSELNVNALELDDSALYLCASSLGGQGAFTEAFFGQGTRLTVV.

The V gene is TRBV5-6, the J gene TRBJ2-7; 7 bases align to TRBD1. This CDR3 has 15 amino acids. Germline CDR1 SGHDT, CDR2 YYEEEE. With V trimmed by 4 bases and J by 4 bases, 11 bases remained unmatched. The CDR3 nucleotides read TGTGCCAGCAGCCTGGACGGACAGGTTCTATACGAGCAGTACTTC. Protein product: CASSLDGQVLYEQYF. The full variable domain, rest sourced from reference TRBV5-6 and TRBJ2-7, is DAGVTQSPTHLIKTRGQQVTLRCSPKSGHDTVSWYQQALGQGPQFIFQYYEEEERQRGNFPDRFSGHQFPNYSSELNVNALLLGDSALYLCASSLDGQVLYEQYFGPGTRLTVT.

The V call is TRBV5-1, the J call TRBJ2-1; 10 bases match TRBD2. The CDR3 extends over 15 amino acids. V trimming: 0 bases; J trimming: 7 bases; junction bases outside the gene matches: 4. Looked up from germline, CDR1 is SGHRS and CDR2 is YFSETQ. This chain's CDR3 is CASSLGPSGRNEQFF. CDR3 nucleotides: TGCGCCAGCAGCTTGGGGCCTAGCGGGAGAAATGAGCAGTTCTTC. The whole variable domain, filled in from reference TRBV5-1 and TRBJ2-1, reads KAGVTQTPRYLIKTRGQQVTLSCSPISGHRSVSWYQQTPGQGLQFLFEYFSETQRNKGNFPGRFSGRQFSNSRSEMNVSTLELGDSALYLCASSLGPSGRNEQFFGPGTRLTVL.

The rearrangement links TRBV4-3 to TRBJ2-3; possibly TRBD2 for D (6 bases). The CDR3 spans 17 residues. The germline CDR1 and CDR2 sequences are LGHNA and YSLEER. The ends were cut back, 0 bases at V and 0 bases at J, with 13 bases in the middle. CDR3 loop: CASSQDLASGSTDTQYF. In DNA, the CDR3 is TGCGCCAGCAGCCAAGATCTGGCCAGCGGGAGCACAGATACGCAGTATTTT.

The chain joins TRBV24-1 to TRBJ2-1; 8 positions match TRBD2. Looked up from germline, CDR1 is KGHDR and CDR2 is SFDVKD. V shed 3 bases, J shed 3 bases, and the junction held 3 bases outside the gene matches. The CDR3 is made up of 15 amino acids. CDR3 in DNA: TGTGCCACCAGTGATGTCGGGAGGGTCTACAATGAGCAGTTCTTC. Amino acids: CATSDVGRVYNEQFF.

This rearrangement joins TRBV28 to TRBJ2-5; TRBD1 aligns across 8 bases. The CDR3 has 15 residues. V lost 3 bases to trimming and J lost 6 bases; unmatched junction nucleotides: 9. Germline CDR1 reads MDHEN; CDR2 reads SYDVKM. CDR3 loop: CASSLPAGGRKTQYF. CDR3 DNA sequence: TGTGCCAGCAGTTTGCCGGCAGGGGGCAGGAAGACCCAGTACTTC.

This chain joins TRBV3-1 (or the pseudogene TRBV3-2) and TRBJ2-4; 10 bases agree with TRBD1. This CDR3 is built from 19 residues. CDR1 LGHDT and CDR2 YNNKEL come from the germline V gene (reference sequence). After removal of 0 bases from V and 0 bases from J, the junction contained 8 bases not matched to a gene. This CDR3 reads CASSQETPGTGVAKNIQYF. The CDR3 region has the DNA TGTGCCAGCAGCCAAGAGACACCCGGGACAGGGGTAGCCAAAAACATTCAGTACTTC.

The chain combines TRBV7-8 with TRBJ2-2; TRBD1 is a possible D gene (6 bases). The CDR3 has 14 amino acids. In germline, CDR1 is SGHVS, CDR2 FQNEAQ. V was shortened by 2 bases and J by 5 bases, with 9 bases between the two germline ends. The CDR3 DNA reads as TGTGCCAGCAGCTTAAATGGACAGACCGGGGAGCTGTTTTTT. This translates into CASSLNGQTGELFF.